The clone carrying this T cell receptor (beta chain) has a single count. Its target is not known. This sample was included in a study of T cell responses to AZD1222 COVID-19 vaccine. Overall study context: Second doses that came at about 4 or about 12 weeks were put together. The study's findings and limits: An increase in Spike-specific TCR breadth and depth was observed after two AZD1222 doses. Baseline seropositives among AZD1222 recipients totaled only six or seven.

This CDR3 has 18 residues. The J segment lost 0 bases and the V segment lost 0 bases, leaving 9 bases of the junction unmatched. Germline V CDR1 and CDR2: SGDLS, YYNGEE. Assay used: immunoSEQ multiplex PCR; TCRdb lists only in-frame clones, some missing. This table has more than 85,000 clones, roughly nine tenths appearing once. The sample consisted of peripheral blood, taken on day 0 of AZD1222 vaccination. The chain is built from TRBV9 and TRBJ2-3; TRBD2 agrees at 8 bases. This clonotype was obtained from an adult in good health. CDR3 protein: CASSVGFPGGVSTDTQYF. For the CDR3, the DNA is TGTGCCAGCAGCGTAGGTTTTCCGGGAGGGGTGAGCACAGATACGCAGTATTTT.